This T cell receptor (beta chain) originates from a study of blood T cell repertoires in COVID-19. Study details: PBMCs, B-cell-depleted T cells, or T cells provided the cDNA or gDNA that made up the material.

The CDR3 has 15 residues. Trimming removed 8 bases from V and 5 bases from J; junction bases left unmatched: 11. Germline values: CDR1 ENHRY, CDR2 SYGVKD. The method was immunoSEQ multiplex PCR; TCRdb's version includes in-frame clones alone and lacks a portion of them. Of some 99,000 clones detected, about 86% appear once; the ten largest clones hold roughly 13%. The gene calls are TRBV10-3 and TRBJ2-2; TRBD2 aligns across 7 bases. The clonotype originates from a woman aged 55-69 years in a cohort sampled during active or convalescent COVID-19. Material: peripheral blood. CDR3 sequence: CAIFSGGTGTGELFF. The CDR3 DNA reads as TGTGCCATCTTTTCCGGGGGGACGGGAACCGGGGAGCTGTTTTTT.